The text below deals with one T cell receptor (beta chain). This entry is derived from a study of blood T cell repertoires in COVID-19. Repertoires were generated with immunoSEQ multiplex PCR, while TCRdb's copy carries only in-frame clones and drops some. The repertoire consists of over 250,000 clones, with around 90% occurring once and the leading ten covering 1.1%. The CDR3 has 13 amino acids. In germline, CDR1 is SQVTM, CDR2 ANQGSEA. V lost 2 bases and J lost 4, with 11 bases in between. V is TRBV29-1 and J is TRBJ1-1; tentatively, D is TRBD1 (6 bases). The source of this sequence is a woman between 25 and 40 years old who had recovered from COVID-19. The material sequenced was PBMCs or T cells enriched from blood (not recorded which). The CDR3 here is CSVEWGRSTEAFF. The CDR3 DNA sequence: TGCAGCGTTGAATGGGGGCGCAGCACTGAAGCTTTCTTT.